This T cell receptor beta chain was observed in a study of spatial heterogeneity in lung cancer. This clonotype was recorded many times. Each CDR3 protein gets one entry after TCRdb re-called the 5' RACE reads with MiXCR. Among about 10,000 distinct CDR3 sequences, 6% to 7.5% were seen once, and the ten largest hold 25% to 35%. Time point indicated: sample taken at primary tumor resection. Whole RNA from tumor, nontumor lung or frozen PBMC was sequenced unsorted. This CDR3 is 12 amino acids long. V gave up 4 bases and J gave up 5 bases, with 8 bases separating them. Germline V gene sequence: CDR1 MDHEN, CDR2 SYDVKM.

This TCR was sampled from a male donor with early-stage non-small cell lung cancer. The chain combines TRBV28 with TRBJ1-2; D call uncertain. The sequences come from normal lung tissue next to the tumor, collected at surgery. CDR3 sequence (DNA): TGTGCCAGCAGTTCCAAAGTTTATGGCTACACCTTC. Translating gives CASSSKVYGYTF.